These 15 T cell receptor beta chains share one sample of origin, sequenced in a study of blood T cell repertoires in COVID-19. Clones were read by immunoSEQ multiplex PCR, and TCRdb kept only the in-frame ones, dropping some. Found here are fewer than 250,000 clones, 87% of them singletons; the top ten hold roughly 7.1%. Specimen: PBMCs or T cells enriched from blood (not recorded which). Receptors originate from a man aged 25-45 years in a cohort exposed to, infected with or recovered from COVID-19 (not recorded which).

J is TRBJ2-7 and V is TRBV5-4; 8 positions agree with TRBD2. The V gene's germline CDR1 is SGHNT and CDR2 YYREEE (reference sequence). This CDR3 has 14 amino acids. V lost 0 bases, J lost 1 base, and 0 bases stayed unmatched. The CDR3 nucleotides are TGTGCCAGCAGCTTGGAGCGGGGGTCCTACGAGCAGTACTTC. It specifies CASSLERGSYEQYF.

The chain combines TRBV19 with TRBJ1-5; D is uncertain. With 5 bases removed from V and 5 bases from J, the gap between germline ends came to 13 bases. This CDR3 is built from 14 residues. Germline values: CDR1 LNHDA, CDR2 SQIVND (reference sequence). Here the CDR3 reads CASSPRGWDQPQHF. The CDR3 nucleotides read TGTGCCAGTAGTCCTAGAGGTTGGGATCAGCCCCAGCATTTT.

Turning to this clone: It is unclear where the CDR3 begins or ends on the DNA, so no DNA is shown, and the CDR3 is as TCRdb lists it. This chain joins TRBV4-3 and TRBJ2-1; the D call of TRBD2 is as the table states it, not checked on the DNA. Germline-derived CDR1 and CDR2 are LGHNA and YSLEER. The CDR3 numbers 16 amino acids, ends counted. The CDR3 is CASSQELLPVASGTFF.

V and J are TRBV28 and TRBJ2-1, with TRBD2 as a possible D gene (6 bases). Germline V gene data show CDR1 as MDHEN and CDR2 as SYDVKM. V gave up 6 bases and J gave up 0 bases, with 12 bases separating them. The CDR3 consists of 15 residues. The CDR3 bases are TGTGCCAGCAGCCCCGGGACTGGCTCCTACAATGAGCAGTTCTTC. Encoded protein: CASSPGTGSYNEQFF. Filled out from reference TRBV28 and TRBJ2-1, the complete variable domain reads DVKVTQSSRYLVKRTGEKVFLECVQDMDHENMFWYRQDPGLGLRLIYFSYDVKMKEKGDIPEGYSVSREKKERFSLILESASTNQTSMYLCASSPGTGSYNEQFFGPGTRLTVL.

V is TRBV5-1 and J is TRBJ1-1, with 7 bases matching TRBD1. Trimming took 4 bases from V and 4 from J; bases not matched to a gene: 10. The CDR3 spans 15 residues. Germline assignment: CDR1 SGHRS and CDR2 YFSETQ. CDR3 sequence: CASSGVQGMGTEAFF. DNA for the CDR3: TGCGCCAGCAGCGGAGTACAGGGGATGGGCACTGAAGCTTTCTTT.

V gene TRBV9 combines with J gene TRBJ1-3; weak D call: TRBD1 (5 bases). This CDR3 is built from 16 residues. CDR1 and CDR2 (germline): SGDLS, YYNGEE. The V and J ends lost 0 bases and 9 bases respectively, with 19 bases between them. The CDR3: CASSVAATPRGGTIYF. The DNA for the CDR3 is TGTGCCAGCAGCGTAGCTGCGACCCCTAGGGGTGGCACCATATATTTT.

Here the CDR3 DNA reads TGTGCCAGCAGCTTGGGGGACAGAAGCACAGATACGCAGTATTTT. This gives the protein CASSLGDRSTDTQYF. V usage is TRBV5-4 and J usage is TRBJ2-3, with 7 bases lining up with TRBD1. The CDR3 runs 15 residues. V lost 0 bases, J lost 0 bases, and 1 base stayed unmatched. The V gene's germline CDR1 is SGHNT and CDR2 YYREEE (reference sequence).

V and J are TRBV5-1 and TRBJ2-1; 14 positions agree with TRBD2. Germline lookup yields CDR1 SGHRS and CDR2 YFSETQ. V lost 4 bases to trimming and J lost 1 base; unmatched junction nucleotides: 4. This CDR3 has 17 residues. In DNA, the CDR3 is TGCGCCAGCAGCCTGACTAGCGGGAGGGCATCCTACAATGAGCAGTTCTTC. Translating gives CASSLTSGRASYNEQFF.

The rearrangement joins TRBV24-1 to TRBJ2-7; 7 nucleotides align to TRBD1. This CDR3 contains 15 residues. Trimming took 2 bases from V and 2 from J; bases not matched to a gene: 5. Germline-derived CDR1 and CDR2 are KGHDR and SFDVKD. Written as DNA, the CDR3 is TGTGCCACCAGTGATTCAACCCAGGGGGCCTACGAGCAGTACTTC. It encodes CATSDSTQGAYEQYF.

The chain carries TRBV28 and TRBJ2-5; 9 positions agree with TRBD1. V shed 8 bases and J 4 bases; nucleotides not matched to a gene: 11. The CDR3 spans 15 residues. Per the germline V gene, CDR1 is MDHEN and CDR2 is SYDVKM. DNA for the CDR3: TGTGCCAGCTCCGAGACCGGGACAGGGTTAGAGACCCAGTACTTC. Its protein product is CASSETGTGLETQYF.

This rearrangement joins TRBV7-9 to TRBJ2-1; 8 nucleotides line up with TRBD2. The germline V gene has CDR1 SEHNR and CDR2 FQNEAQ (reference sequence). J was trimmed by 5 bases and V by 6 bases; bases with no gene match: 12. The CDR3 contains 16 residues. The CDR3 bases are TGTGCCAGCAGACAGAAGATTAGCGGGATCGACAATGAGCAGTTCTTC. This codes for CASRQKISGIDNEQFF.

The chain has TRBV5-1 and TRBJ2-7; weak D call: TRBD2 (6 bases). V was cut by 6 bases and J by 5 bases, with 18 bases left in between. Germline V CDR1 and CDR2: SGHRS, YFSETQ. The CDR3 sequence is 14 residues long. The CDR3 DNA reads TGCGCCAGCACACCAGCGCTAGCGACCGACGAGCAGTACTTC. Protein: CASTPALATDEQYF.

The rearrangement links TRBV5-1 to TRBJ2-7, with 7 bases matching TRBD1. CDR1 SGHRS and CDR2 YFSETQ come from the germline V gene. This CDR3 region has 17 residues. Trimming at V came to 4 bases and at J to 5 bases, leaving 18 bases not matched to a gene. The CDR3 DNA is TGCGCCAGCAGCCATCTATTGGGACAGCCACGGGTCGACGAGCAGTACTTC. The encoded protein is CASSHLLGQPRVDEQYF.

This chain links TRBV7-2 with TRBJ2-7; 14 bases map to TRBD2. V lost 6 bases to trimming and J lost 0 bases; unmatched junction nucleotides: 4. The CDR3 loop spans 16 amino acids. CDR1 SGHTA and CDR2 FQGNSA come from the germline V gene. The CDR3 loop is CASRETSGRASYEQYF. The CDR3 region has the DNA TGTGCCAGCAGGGAGACTAGCGGGAGGGCCTCCTACGAGCAGTACTTC.

This chain connects TRBV29-1 to TRBJ2-3; 10 positions match TRBD2. CDR3 length: 14 amino acids. Germline lookup yields CDR1 SQVTM and CDR2 ANQGSEA. V lost 4 bases to trimming and J lost 2 bases; unmatched junction nucleotides: 3. The CDR3, as DNA: TGCAGCGTTGTAACTAGCGGGAACACAGATACGCAGTATTTT. It codes for CSVVTSGNTDTQYF.